A single sample is the source of the 3 T cell receptor beta chains below, sequenced in a study of T cell clones after liver transplantation. Sequencing used immunoSEQ multiplex PCR; TCRdb keeps in-frame clones, though not all of them. The table shows tens of thousands of clones, with 80% to 95% occurring only once. Material: CD4+ T cells from blood, obtained around 27 months after liver transplant. The receptor set was obtained from a human patient who received a liver transplant. Part of the T cells may come from the graft donor.

The chain has TRBV7-6 and TRBJ2-2, with D uncertain. Germline lookup yields CDR1 SGHVS and CDR2 FNYEAQ. The CDR3 runs 14 residues. Trimming cost V 1 base and J 5 bases, with 8 bases left between them. DNA of the CDR3: TGTGCCAGCAGCTTAGAGTCCGGGACCGGGGAGCTGTTTTTT. It is translated as CASSLESGTGELFF.

The chain links TRBV11-1 to TRBJ1-2; 7 positions match TRBD1. Germline CDR1 is SGHAT and CDR2 is FQDESV (reference sequence). There are 13 residues in the CDR3. Losses at the gene ends were 2 bases for V and 5 bases for J; bases not matched to a gene: 2. The CDR3 nucleotides are TGTGCCAGCAGCTTAACAGGGGAGTATGGCTACACCTTC. This gives the protein CASSLTGEYGYTF.

CDR3 in amino acids: CASSLESTQYF. The CDR3 coding sequence is TGTGCCAGCAGCTTAGAGTCGACCCAGTACTTC. This chain links TRBV11-3 with TRBJ2-5, with D unresolved. In germline, CDR1 is SGHNT, CDR2 YENEEA. V lost 0 bases, J lost 7 bases, and 3 bases lay in between. This CDR3 region has 11 residues.